The 25 T cell receptor beta chains below were found in one sample sequenced in a study of cytotoxic CD8 clonotypes in ibrutinib-treated CLL. Produced via immunoSEQ multiplex PCR; TCRdb's table is partial and in-frame only. The data hold about 140,000 clones, with approximately 75% observed a single time. The starting material was PBMCs, obtained after 12 months of ibrutinib treatment. These receptors originate from a human donor with chronic lymphocytic leukemia.

The chain combines TRBV10-3 with TRBJ2-2; possibly TRBD1 for D (5 bases). V was trimmed by 7 bases and J by 6 bases, leaving 9 bases between them. Per the germline V gene, CDR1 is ENHRY and CDR2 is SYGVKD. The CDR3 contains 12 residues. The DNA of the CDR3 is TGTGCCATCAATCGACAGTCCGGGGAGCTGTTTTTT. This codes for CAINRQSGELFF.

The chain carries TRBV28 and TRBJ2-7; 9 positions agree with TRBD1. The CDR3 consists of 15 residues. The trim removed 2 bases at V and 6 bases at J, leaving 8 bases unmatched. Germline CDR1 MDHEN, CDR2 SYDVKM. CDR3 bases: TGTGCCAGCAGTTTAACCTCACAGGGGGCCCCCGAGCAGTACTTC. The encoded protein is CASSLTSQGAPEQYF.

The chain couples TRBV20-1 to TRBJ2-3; no definite D call. V lost 5 bases to trimming and J lost 12 bases, with 6 bases between them. This CDR3 spans 8 amino acids. Germline loops: CDR1 DFQATT, CDR2 SNEGSKA (reference sequence). The CDR3 is CSASSQYF. The CDR3 nucleotides read TGCAGTGCTTCCTCACAGTATTTT.

The V call is TRBV18, the J call TRBJ2-1; 7 bases agree with TRBD1. Per the germline V gene, CDR1 is KGHSH and CDR2 is LQKENI. CDR3 length: 16 residues. V lost 1 base, J lost 3 bases, and 6 bases stayed unmatched. CDR3 protein: CASSPQGALSYNEQFF. CDR3 coding DNA: TGTGCCAGCTCACCACAGGGGGCCCTAAGCTACAATGAGCAGTTCTTC.

This clone occurred a few times. V and J are TRBV7-9 and TRBJ2-1; D assignment may be TRBD1 or TRBD2 (5 bases each). The V end was cut by 4 bases, the J end by 8 bases, with 21 bases between. This CDR3 has 16 amino acids. Per the germline V gene, CDR1 is SEHNR and CDR2 is FQNEAQ (reference sequence). The CDR3 coding sequence is TGTGCCAGCAGCTCTCTGTCGGGGACCAGTCTGTATGAGCAGTTCTTC. Translation gives CASSSLSGTSLYEQFF.

The CDR3 DNA follows: TGTGCCAGCAGTTACTCGGGACAGTCAGGAAACACCATATATTTT. Translation gives CASSYSGQSGNTIYF. The chain uses TRBV6-6 and TRBJ1-3, with 7 bases that match TRBD1. In germline, CDR1 is MNHNY, CDR2 SVGAGI (reference sequence). The CDR3 is made up of 15 amino acids. With V trimmed by 0 bases and J by 4 bases, 3 bases remained unmatched.

The V call is TRBV5-1, the J call TRBJ2-7, with 8 bases identical to TRBD1. This CDR3 has 15 residues. The V and J ends lost 3 bases and 5 bases, in that order; junction bases with no gene match: 10. Germline V gives CDR1 SGHRS, CDR2 YFSETQ. The DNA for the CDR3 is TGCGCCAGCAGCTCCGGACAGGGTCTAACCGACGAGCAGTACTTC. Amino acid sequence: CASSSGQGLTDEQYF.

This clone appeared once. This chain uses TRBV9 with TRBJ1-6; TRBD1 is a possible D gene (5 bases). Trimming stripped 2 bases from V and 6 bases from J, with 21 bases between. The CDR3 extends over 18 amino acids. Germline loops: CDR1 SGDLS, CDR2 YYNGEE. CDR3 protein: CASSVYPPGTDFNSPLHF. CDR3 nucleotide sequence: TGTGCCAGCAGCGTTTACCCCCCAGGGACGGACTTTAATTCACCCCTCCACTTT. Full variable domain (outside the CDR3, taken from reference TRBV9 and TRBJ1-6): DSGVTQTPKHLITATGQRVTLRCSPRSGDLSVYWYQQSLDQGLQFLIQYYNGEERAKGNILERFSAQQFPDLHSELNLSSLELGDSALYFCASSVYPPGTDFNSPLHFGNGTRLTVT.

A word on this clone: The sample contains more than one DNA sequence encoding this CDR3. The rearrangement links TRBV27 to TRBJ2-1; perhaps TRBD1 as D (5 bases). This CDR3 comprises 14 residues. Trimming took 5 bases from V and 1 from J, leaving 9 bases between them. Germline V gene lookup returns CDR1 MNHEY and CDR2 SMNVEV (reference sequence). The CDR3 loop is CASSRRDSYNEQFF. CDR3 nucleotide sequence: TGTGCCAGCAGTCGCAGGGATTCCTACAATGAGCAGTTCTTC.

This clone appeared once. V and J are TRBV7-2 and TRBJ2-7; the D gene is possibly TRBD1 (5 bases). The ends were cut back, 3 bases at V and 3 bases at J, with 12 bases in the middle. This CDR3 is 14 amino acids long. Germline lookup yields CDR1 SGHTA and CDR2 FQGNSA. CDR3 amino acids: CASSLAGPFYEQYF. The CDR3 nucleotides are TGTGCCAGCAGCTTGGCAGGGCCTTTCTACGAGCAGTACTTC. The variable domain in full, with the rest retrieved from reference TRBV7-2 and TRBJ2-7, is GAGVSQSPSNKVTEKGKDVELRCDPISGHTALYWYRQSLGQGLEFLIYFQGNSAPDKSGLPSDRFSAERTGGSVSTLTIQRTQQEDSAVYLCASSLAGPFYEQYFGPGTRLTVT.

V usage is TRBV9 and J usage is TRBJ2-6, with D perhaps TRBD1 (6 bases). Germline values: CDR1 SGDLS, CDR2 YYNGEE. The CDR3 extends over 15 amino acids. The V gene lost 5 bases and the J gene lost 4 bases, with 13 bases spanning the gap. CDR3 in DNA: TGTGCCAGCAGTGTACAGGGTTCCGGGGCCAACGTCCTGACTTTC. This gives the protein CASSVQGSGANVLTF.

The rearrangement uses TRBV9 and TRBJ2-7; D unclear. Germline CDR1 reads SGDLS; CDR2 reads YYNGEE. Trimming pared 3 bases from V and 2 bases from J, leaving 12 bases between. There are 14 residues in the CDR3. In DNA, the CDR3 is TGTGCCAGCAGCGCCCCAGAAACCCCCTACGAGCAGTACTTC. This translates into CASSAPETPYEQYF.

The genes are TRBV6-1 and TRBJ2-3; D is possibly TRBD2 (6 bases). Germline V gene data show CDR1 as MNHNS and CDR2 as SASEGT. This CDR3 has 15 amino acids. Trimming removed 0 bases at V and 4 bases at J, with 11 bases between. The CDR3 loop is CASSEAPGVADTQYF. The CDR3, as DNA: TGTGCCAGCAGTGAAGCCCCGGGAGTGGCAGATACGCAGTATTTT.

The chain links TRBV6-5 to TRBJ1-6, with D possibly matching TRBD1 (5 bases). The V end lost 6 bases, the J end lost 6 bases, and 9 bases lay between the germline ends. The length of the CDR3 is 13 residues. In germline, CDR1 is MNHEY, CDR2 SVGAGI. The CDR3 region is CASRTDSNSPLHF. DNA of the CDR3: TGTGCCAGCAGGACAGATTCTAATTCACCCCTCCACTTT.

The CDR3 loop reads CASSPDRGRTEAFF. As DNA, the CDR3 is TGTGCCAGCTCACCGGACAGGGGGCGCACTGAAGCTTTCTTT. This chain links TRBV18 with TRBJ1-1, with 11 nucleotides matching TRBD1. CDR1 and CDR2 from the germline V gene are KGHSH and LQKENI. Losses at the gene ends were 3 bases for V and 4 bases for J; bases not matched to a gene: 1. The CDR3 extends over 14 amino acids. Full variable domain (rest looked up from reference TRBV18 and TRBJ1-1): NAGVMQNPRHLVRRRGQEARLRCSPMKGHSHVYWYRQLPEEGLKFMVYLQKENIIDESGMPKERFSAEFPKEGPSILRIQQVVRGDSAAYFCASSPDRGRTEAFFGQGTRLTVV.

This clone showed up just a few times. V and J are TRBV27 and TRBJ2-7, with D possibly TRBD2 on 6 matching bases. V lost 3 bases, J lost 0 bases, and 12 bases lay in between. The germline gives CDR1 MNHEY, CDR2 SMNVEV (reference sequence). The CDR3 extends over 15 amino acids. The CDR3 DNA sequence: TGTGCCAGCAGTTTGCGGGGCTCCTTCTCCTACGAGCAGTACTTC. Translating it yields CASSLRGSFSYEQYF.

The rearrangement joins TRBV18 to TRBJ2-4, with D tentatively TRBD1 or TRBD2 (5 bases each). Germline V gives CDR1 KGHSH, CDR2 LQKENI. This CDR3 has 15 amino acids. The V and J ends lost 3 bases and 0 bases respectively, with 9 bases between them. The CDR3 region is CASSPQRGAKNIQYF. In nucleotides, the CDR3 is TGTGCCAGCTCACCCCAGAGGGGAGCCAAAAACATTCAGTACTTC.

This clone appeared once. The gene calls are TRBV11-2 and TRBJ2-7, with D unresolved. Germline V lookup: CDR1 SGHAT, CDR2 FQNNGV. Between the trimmed V and J ends, which lost 5 bases and 4 bases, there was a span of 15 bases. The length of the CDR3 is 14 residues. CDR3 in DNA: TGTGCCAGCAGCCCCGGACGCGGCCCTTACGAGCAGTACTTC. Residues: CASSPGRGPYEQYF.

Of note for this clone: A read error may produce the germline difference seen at one junction end. The chain is built from TRBV7-8 and TRBJ1-2; perhaps TRBD1 as D (5 bases). CDR1 and CDR2 from the germline V gene are SGHVS and FQNEAQ. This CDR3 spans 13 amino acids. CDR3 region: CAGSGGDHYGYTF. CDR3 coding DNA: TGTGCCGGCAGTGGGGGAGACCACTATGGCTACACCTTC.

The chain employs TRBV2 and TRBJ2-5; TRBD2 agrees at 11 bases. The CDR3 spans 15 residues. The ends lost 6 bases at V and 5 bases at J; junction bases unmatched: 8. The germline gives CDR1 SNHLY, CDR2 FYNNEI. The CDR3 DNA sequence: TGTGCCAGCAGGCGGCTAGCGGGGGGCGTGGAGACCCAGTACTTC. Protein sequence: CASRRLAGGVETQYF.

V and J are TRBV9 and TRBJ2-2; TRBD1 agrees at 7 bases. J gave up 3 bases and V 3 bases, and 11 bases lay outside the gene matches. The germline V gene has CDR1 SGDLS and CDR2 YYNGEE. This CDR3 is 17 amino acids long. The CDR3 here is CASSAPFGQAYTGELFF. CDR3 sequence (DNA): TGTGCCAGCAGCGCCCCTTTTGGACAGGCTTACACCGGGGAGCTGTTTTTT.

This rearrangement joins TRBV6-5 to TRBJ2-7; D is undetermined. The CDR3 length is 15 residues. Trimming removed 0 bases at V and 5 bases at J, with 14 bases between. CDR1 is MNHEY and CDR2 is SVGAGI in the germline V gene. The CDR3 reads CASSYSSFQADEQYF. CDR3 DNA sequence: TGTGCCAGCAGTTACTCGAGTTTTCAGGCCGACGAGCAGTACTTC.

The chain uses TRBV7-3 and TRBJ2-2, with D maybe TRBD1 (6 bases). The CDR3 consists of 17 residues. The V and J ends lost 5 bases and 2 bases respectively, with 18 bases between them. Germline V gene sequence: CDR1 SGHTA, CDR2 FQGTGA. Written as DNA, the CDR3 is TGTGCCAGCAGCCCCGGGCACTCAGGGGTCAACACCGGGGAGCTGTTTTTT. It yields the protein CASSPGHSGVNTGELFF.

This chain's CDR3 is CASSLDLGDLGNTIYF. In nucleotides, the CDR3 is TGTGCCAGCAGCTTAGATCTTGGCGATCTGGGAAACACCATATATTTT. The chain combines TRBV7-2 with TRBJ1-3; D unresolved. From germline, CDR1 is SGHTA and CDR2 FQGNSA. The length of the CDR3 is 16 residues. V shed 1 base and J shed 4 bases, with 14 bases lying between them.

This rearrangement joins TRBV25-1 to TRBJ1-2; the D is unclear. The V gene lost 1 base and the J gene lost 6 bases, with 6 bases spanning the gap. Per germline, CDR1 MGHDK and CDR2 SYGVNS. The length of the CDR3 is 12 residues. CDR3 nucleotides: TGTGCCAGCAGTGAATTCCTAGATGGCTACACCTTC. This gives the protein CASSEFLDGYTF.